Each of the 23 T cell receptor beta chains below was sequenced from the same sample in a study of radiotherapy plus CTLA-4 blockade in lung cancer. Profiling relied on immunoSEQ multiplex PCR, and the TCRdb table lists in-frame clones only, not all of them. The sample lists approximately 49,000 clones, around 84% occurring once. This specimen consisted of peripheral blood, obtained from a patient treated with radiotherapy plus ipilimumab. The receptors originated from a human donor with non-small cell lung cancer whose response to radiotherapy plus ipilimumab could not be evaluated.

The V call is TRBV7-6, the J call TRBJ1-2, with D possibly TRBD1 on 5 matching bases. CDR3 length: 15 residues. Trimming left V 1 base short and J 2 bases short, with 11 bases between. Looked up from germline, CDR1 is SGHVS and CDR2 is FNYEAQ. The CDR3 nucleotides read TGTGCCAGCAGCTTAGATTATGGGGGGAACTATGGCTACACCTTC. Translating gives CASSLDYGGNYGYTF. Using reference TRBV7-6 and TRBJ1-2 for the parts outside the CDR3, the full variable domain is GAGVSQSPRYKVTKRGQDVALRCDPISGHVSLYWYRQALGQGPEFLTYFNYEAQQDKSGLPNDRFSAERPEGSISTLTIQRTEQRDSAMYRCASSLDYGGNYGYTFGSGTRLTVV.

The J gene is TRBJ1-2, the V gene TRBV6-1; 7 bases are shared with TRBD1. The trim removed 10 bases at V and 6 bases at J, leaving 17 bases unmatched. The germline V gene encodes CDR1 MNHNS and CDR2 SASEGT. This CDR3 comprises 15 residues. CDR3 loop: CATDRGGTTGHGYTF. CDR3 DNA sequence: TGTGCCACCGACCGAGGGGGAACGACAGGGCATGGCTACACCTTC.

J is TRBJ1-1 and V is TRBV10-2, with no clear D. This CDR3 has 14 residues. CDR1 is WSHSY and CDR2 is SAAADI in the germline V gene. The V gene lost 7 bases and the J gene lost 2 bases, with 14 bases spanning the gap. CDR3 amino acids: CASIPDTVNTEAFF. CDR3 in DNA: TGCGCCAGCATTCCCGACACGGTTAACACTGAAGCTTTCTTT.

About this clone: Sequence at one end of the junction differs from germline and may be a read error. V usage is TRBV7-7 and J usage is TRBJ1-2, with TRBD1 matching 8 bases. Germline V lookup: CDR1 SSHAT, CDR2 FNYEAQ (reference sequence). The CDR3 extends over 15 amino acids. CDR3 in DNA: TGTGCTAGCAGCACTCTGGAGACAGGGGCGAATGGCTACACCTTC. The encoded protein is CASSTLETGANGYTF.

This clone has a handful of counts. This CDR3 is CASSLALTQGQAQYF. CDR3 nucleotides: TGTGCCAGCAGCTTAGCACTAACCCAAGGACAGGCTCAGTACTTC. The V call is TRBV7-2, the J call TRBJ2-7; 7 nucleotides agree with TRBD1. The CDR3 covers 15 residues. In germline, CDR1 is SGHTA, CDR2 FQGNSA. Germline trimming cut 0 bases from V and 10 bases from J; bases unmatched to any gene: 12.

The count of this clone is one. CDR3 residues: CASSPARVTETQYF. The CDR3 bases are TGTGCCAGCAGCCCCGCTAGAGTAACCGAGACCCAGTACTTC. The rearrangement joins TRBV9 to TRBJ2-5, with unresolved D. CDR3 size: 14 residues. Germline V gives CDR1 SGDLS, CDR2 YYNGEE. V was trimmed by 4 bases and J by 5 bases, leaving 15 bases between them.

This clone was seen once. This chain uses TRBV5-5 with TRBJ2-1, with D tentatively TRBD2 (6 bases). CDR3 length equals 15 residues. Trimming stripped 6 bases from V and 1 base from J, with 14 bases between. CDR1 is SGHKS, CDR2 YYEKEE, per germline (reference sequence). DNA for the CDR3: TGTGCCAGCACCCTATTTAGCGGATCCTACAATGAGCAGTTCTTC. Its protein product is CASTLFSGSYNEQFF.

V and J are TRBV28 and TRBJ2-7, with 7 nucleotides matching TRBD1. CDR1 and CDR2 (germline): MDHEN, SYDVKM. V gave up 3 bases and J gave up 1 base; unmatched junction bases: 9. The CDR3 consists of 16 residues. The CDR3 loop is CASSFRQGIISYEQYF. For the CDR3, the DNA is TGTGCCAGCAGTTTCAGACAGGGCATTATATCCTACGAGCAGTACTTC.

The genes are TRBV10-3 and TRBJ1-4; 9 nucleotides align to TRBD1. V lost 4 bases, J lost 5 bases, and 5 bases stayed unmatched. This CDR3 spans 15 amino acids. Germline CDR1 reads ENHRY; CDR2 reads SYGVKD. CDR3: CAISGDGQGNEKLFF. CDR3 in DNA: TGTGCCATCAGTGGAGACGGACAGGGGAATGAAAAACTGTTTTTT.

The J gene is TRBJ2-1, the V gene TRBV2; D gene uncertain. Between the trimmed V and J ends, which lost 1 base and 8 bases, there was a span of 9 bases. Germline V CDR1 and CDR2: SNHLY, FYNNEI. The CDR3 length is 13 residues. CDR3 protein: CASSEDRVDEQFF. As DNA, the CDR3 is TGTGCCAGCAGTGAAGATCGGGTGGATGAGCAGTTCTTC.

The CDR3 region is CASSTGYGYTF. DNA of the CDR3: TGTGCCAGTAGTACCGGTTATGGCTACACCTTC. This chain joins TRBV19 and TRBJ1-2; no reliable D call. Looked up from germline, CDR1 is LNHDA and CDR2 is SQIVND (reference sequence). The CDR3 is 11 residues long. Trimming took 4 bases from V and 5 from J, leaving 5 bases between them.

The CDR3 reads CASSEVGQPNQPQHF. As DNA, the CDR3 is TGTGCCAGCAGTGAAGTGGGACAGCCCAATCAGCCCCAGCATTTT. The V gene is TRBV6-1, the J gene TRBJ1-5, with 7 bases aligning to TRBD1. After removal of 1 base from V and 3 bases from J, the junction contained 3 bases not matched to a gene. The CDR3 loop spans 15 amino acids. Germline loops: CDR1 MNHNS, CDR2 SASEGT.

About this clone: One junction end disagrees with the germline gene, perhaps due to a read error. V and J are TRBV7-7 and TRBJ2-1; 13 bases align to TRBD2. This CDR3 spans 18 amino acids. Germline CDR1 reads SSHAT; CDR2 reads FNYEAQ (reference sequence). The CDR3 region is CASSPRTSGSGSYNEQFF. CDR3 DNA: TGTGCTAGCAGCCCGAGGACTAGCGGGAGTGGTTCCTACAATGAGCAGTTCTTC.

The gene calls are TRBV29-1 and TRBJ2-1, with 9 bases fitting TRBD1. The CDR3 runs to 15 residues. The V segment lost 6 bases and the J segment 5 bases; nucleotides outside the gene matches: 11. Germline V gene sequence: CDR1 SQVTM, CDR2 ANQGSEA. CDR3 DNA sequence: TGCAGCGTCTCGGGAACAGGGGGCTTGGACAATGAGCAGTTCTTC. Translated, it gives CSVSGTGGLDNEQFF.

This clone has a handful of counts. The chain carries TRBV10-3 and TRBJ2-7, with D tentatively TRBD1 (5 bases). V was cut by 6 bases and J by 5 bases, with 8 bases left in between. Germline CDR1 reads ENHRY; CDR2 reads SYGVKD. This CDR3 comprises 11 residues. The CDR3 protein is CAIRDTDEQYF. The CDR3 nucleotides read TGTGCCATCAGGGACACCGACGAGCAGTACTTC.

The gene calls are TRBV2 and TRBJ1-2; 10 bases are shared with TRBD1. CDR1 and CDR2 from the germline V gene are SNHLY and FYNNEI. Germline trimming cut 6 bases from V and 8 bases from J; bases unmatched to any gene: 12. The CDR3 contains 15 residues. CDR3 nucleotide sequence: TGTGCCAGCAGCGCGGCCGGGACAGGGGTGGGAGGCTACACCTTC. Residues: CASSAAGTGVGGYTF.

This rearrangement joins TRBV5-1 to TRBJ1-1; D gene uncertain. Looked up from germline, CDR1 is SGHRS and CDR2 is YFSETQ. Deletions cut 0 bases from V and 1 base from J, with 7 bases between. The CDR3 spans 14 residues. The CDR3 DNA follows: TGCGCCAGCAGCTTGGTTGGGCAGAACACTGAAGCTTTCTTT. Its protein product is CASSLVGQNTEAFF.

This clone was recorded once. CDR3 sequence: CASSFGTSGFADEQFF. The CDR3 DNA is TGCGCCAGCAGCTTCGGGACTAGCGGGTTTGCGGATGAGCAGTTCTTC. The rearrangement joins TRBV5-1 to TRBJ2-1; 12 bases agree with TRBD2. V shed 2 bases, J shed 8 bases, and the junction held 8 bases outside the gene matches. Germline-derived CDR1 and CDR2 are SGHRS and YFSETQ. This CDR3 region has 16 residues.

This clone came up once. This sequence joins TRBV27 and TRBJ2-3; D might be TRBD2 (5 bases). CDR3 length: 17 residues. The germline CDR1 and CDR2 sequences are MNHEY and SMNVEV (reference sequence). The germline V and J ends were trimmed by 2 bases and 3 bases, with 18 bases remaining between them. CDR3 coding DNA: TGTGCCAGCAGTTTACTACCCGGAGGAGCTGAGACAGATACGCAGTATTTT. Its translation is CASSLLPGGAETDTQYF.

This chain connects TRBV19 to TRBJ2-7; possibly TRBD1 for D (5 bases). The CDR3 totals 14 residues. Germline-derived CDR1 and CDR2 are LNHDA and SQIVND (reference sequence). V was pared by 4 bases and J by 3 bases, with 13 bases between. The CDR3 loop is CASSTRQNNYEQYF. The CDR3 bases are TGTGCCAGTAGTACCAGACAGAACAACTACGAGCAGTACTTC. The whole variable domain, filled in from reference TRBV19 and TRBJ2-7, reads DGGITQSPKYLFRKEGQNVTLSCEQNLNHDAMYWYRQDPGQGLRLIYYSQIVNDFQKGDIAEGYSVSREKKESFPLTVTSAQKNPTAFYLCASSTRQNNYEQYFGPGTRLTVT.

The rearrangement uses TRBV4-1 and TRBJ2-7, with D possibly matching TRBD1 (6 bases). Trimming removed 4 bases at V and 3 bases at J, with 10 bases between. Germline lookup yields CDR1 MGHRA and CDR2 YSYEKL. CDR3 length: 13 residues. The CDR3 region has the DNA TGCGCCAGCAGCCGGGACACCAACTACGAGCAGTACTTC. Residues: CASSRDTNYEQYF.

This chain's CDR3 is CASTPGGGGYTF. DNA for the CDR3: TGTGCCAGCACTCCGGGTGGCGGGGGCTACACCTTC. The chain has TRBV9 and TRBJ1-2; D is unresolved. V was cut by 6 bases and J by 8 bases, with 14 bases left in between. The CDR3 totals 12 residues. CDR1 and CDR2 from the germline V gene are SGDLS and YYNGEE.

J is TRBJ2-7 and V is TRBV14, with TRBD1 as a possible D gene (5 bases). The CDR3 sequence is 14 residues long. With 2 bases removed from V and 2 bases from J, the gap between germline ends came to 10 bases. Germline loops: CDR1 SGHDN, CDR2 FVKESK. CDR3 DNA sequence: TGTGCCAGCAGCCAACAAAGGGGCGCCTACGAGCAGTACTTC. Translating gives CASSQQRGAYEQYF. Together with reference TRBV14 and TRBJ2-7, the CDR3 gives the full variable domain: EAGVTQFPSHSVIEKGQTVTLRCDPISGHDNLYWYRRVMGKEIKFLLHFVKESKQDESGMPNNRFLAERTGGTYSTLKVQPAELEDSGVYFCASSQQRGAYEQYFGPGTRLTVT.